This TCR beta chain originates from a study of blood T cell repertoires in COVID-19. Study-level information: From T cells, B-cell-depleted T cells, or PBMCs came the material, which was cDNA or gDNA.

Germline V gives CDR1 DFQATT, CDR2 SNEGSKA (reference sequence). The CDR3 consists of 11 residues. V dropped 3 bases and J dropped 12 bases, with 12 bases sitting between them. Authors' analysis steps: Estimated nucleated cell counts came from reference gene primer amplification. TCRdb's table, derived via immunoSEQ multiplex PCR, lists solely in-frame clones and lacks some. Clone size and V and J calls were adopted from that table, with D and trimming inferred from the DNA. This table holds over 90,000 clones, roughly four fifths found once. Followed longitudinally, the Seattle patients had been enrolled during active infection.

This chain joins TRBV20-1 and TRBJ2-1, with D tentatively TRBD1 (5 bases). The specimen was peripheral blood. This sequence originates from a man of 80 years or more with COVID-19, enrolled during active disease. The CDR3 is CSARFGRVQFF. DNA for the CDR3: TGCAGTGCTAGGTTTGGCAGGGTGCAGTTCTTC.